The rows below give T cell receptor beta chains drawn from one sample of a study of T cells in localized non-small cell lung cancer. Using immunoSEQ multiplex PCR, the repertoire was profiled, and TCRdb retains in-frame clones only, with some absent. The sample lists almost 35,000 clones; approximately 93% were seen once. The material sequenced was peripheral blood, taken before any cancer treatment. All receptors derive from an older female donor with stage I lung adenocarcinoma. The CDR3 runs from the conserved cysteine through the conserved F or W. Fields, in order: J gene, V gene, D gene, clone size, CDR3 protein, CDR3 DNA. D genes are given only for firm matches. Clone sizes are given selectively: once, few, many, or a class where the clone is expanded.

>TRBJ2-7|TRBV6-5|.|.
CASSFRADRVYEQYF
TGTGCCAGCAGCTTTAGGGCAGATAGGGTCTACGAGCAGTACTTC
>TRBJ1-4|TRBV7-2|.|.
CAGRPATNEKLFF
TGTGCCGGGAGACCTGCAACTAATGAAAAACTGTTTTTT
>TRBJ2-7|TRBV28|.|.
CASSLYRGAYEQYF
TGTGCCAGCAGTTTATATCGGGGTGCCTACGAGCAGTACTTC
>TRBJ2-1|TRBV4-3|.|.
CARTSGPNGNEQFF
TGCGCCAGAACATCGGGCCCCAATGGCAATGAGCAGTTCTTC
>TRBJ2-1|TRBV10-3|TRBD1|.
CAISGQGGLDEQFF
TGTGCCATCAGTGGACAGGGGGGTTTGGATGAGCAGTTCTTC
>TRBJ2-7|TRBV29-1|.|.
CSVGEYEQYF
TGCAGCGTTGGGGAGTACGAGCAGTACTTC
>TRBJ2-3|TRBV11-2|.|.
CASSLGNPGDTQYF
TGTGCCAGCAGCTTGGGTAACCCGGGGGATACGCAGTATTTT
>TRBJ2-1|TRBV5-1|TRBD2|.
CASSPVAGGSYNEQFF
TGCGCCAGCAGCCCCGTTGCGGGAGGGTCCTACAATGAGCAGTTCTTC
>TRBJ2-1|TRBV5-5|.|.
CASSLATVNNEQFF
TGTGCCAGCAGCTTGGCCACAGTTAACAATGAGCAGTTCTTC
>TRBJ1-2|TRBV28|.|.
CASSGGRGNGYTF
TGTGCCAGCAGTGGGGGGAGGGGTAATGGCTACACCTTC
>TRBJ1-2|TRBV7-2|.|.
CASSLDRAYGYTF
TGTGCCAGCAGCTTAGACAGGGCCTATGGCTACACCTTC
>TRBJ1-4|TRBV6-6|.|.
CASRPTETTNEKLFF
TGTGCCAGCAGACCGACCGAGACAACTAATGAAAAACTGTTTTTT
>TRBJ2-3|TRBV6-6|.|.
CASYRTDTQYF
TGTGCCAGCTACCGAACAGATACGCAGTATTTT
>TRBJ2-1|TRBV9|TRBD1|.
CASSVASDRGTYNEQFF
TGTGCCAGCAGCGTAGCAAGTGACAGGGGGACCTACAATGAGCAGTTCTTC
>TRBJ1-1|TRBV5-4|TRBD1|.
CASSLTGVPYTEAFF
TGTGCCAGCAGCTTGACAGGGGTCCCTTACACTGAAGCTTTCTTT
>TRBJ2-2|TRBV19|TRBD1|.
CATRDRNTGELFF
TGTGCCACCCGGGACAGAAACACCGGGGAGCTGTTTTTT
>TRBJ1-5|TRBV21-1|.|once
CASSIPVFWTDSNQPQHF
TGTGCCAGCAGCATCCCGGTGTTTTGGACAGATAGCAATCAGCCCCAGCATTTT
>TRBJ2-1|TRBV18|.|.
CASSPGGTYNEQFF
TGTGCCAGCTCACCAGGGGGGACCTACAATGAGCAGTTCTTC
>TRBJ1-2|TRBV29-1|TRBD1|.
CSVEDGVHLGQDYGYTF
TGCAGCGTTGAAGATGGAGTACATCTGGGACAGGACTATGGCTACACCTTC
>TRBJ2-2|TRBV27|TRBD1|once
CASSLDRMNTGELFF
TGTGCCAGCAGTTTGGACAGGATGAACACCGGGGAGCTGTTTTTT
>TRBJ2-7|TRBV7-8|.|.
CASSLEGRSYEQYF
TGTGCCAGCAGCTTAGAAGGGCGGTCCTACGAGCAGTACTTC
>TRBJ1-1|TRBV5-1|TRBD1|.
CASRYRGLWHTEAFF
TGCGCCAGCAGATACAGGGGGCTGTGGCACACTGAAGCTTTCTTT
>TRBJ1-2|TRBV7-9|.|.
CASSLNGNYGYTF
TGTGCCAGCAGCTTAAACGGGAACTATGGCTACACCTTC
>TRBJ1-2|TRBV28|.|.
CASSSTNRETVLYGYTF
TGTGCCAGCAGTTCCACCAACAGGGAGACAGTCCTCTATGGCTACACCTTC
>TRBJ1-5|TRBV19|.|.
CASSITGNNQPQHF
TGTGCCAGTAGTATAACCGGGAACAATCAGCCCCAGCATTTT
>TRBJ1-1|TRBV4-3|TRBD1|.
CASSQGRGSTEAFF
TGCGCCAGCAGCCAAGGCAGGGGGTCCACTGAAGCTTTCTTT
>TRBJ2-3|TRBV10-3|.|.
CAISGEYATDTQYF
TGTGCCATCAGCGGGGAGTACGCGACAGATACGCAGTATTTT
>TRBJ1-2|TRBV12-5|.|.
CASGLGNYGYTF
TGTGCTAGTGGTCTCGGGAACTATGGCTACACCTTC
>TRBJ1-1|TRBV29-1|TRBD1|.
CSVEVMKGALNTEAFF
TGCAGCGTTGAAGTAATGAAGGGGGCCTTGAACACTGAAGCTTTCTTT
>TRBJ1-5|TRBV19|.|.
CASSTLEGVNQPQHF
TGTGCCAGTAGTACCCTCGAGGGGGTTAATCAGCCCCAGCATTTT
>TRBJ1-1|TRBV11-2|.|.
CASSPIHFTTEAFF
TGTGCCAGCAGCCCCATCCATTTCACCACTGAAGCTTTCTTT
>TRBJ1-1|TRBV10-3|.|.
CAISEPRGNTEAFF
TGTGCCATCAGTGAGCCGCGGGGTAATACTGAAGCTTTCTTT
>TRBJ2-5|TRBV10-3|TRBD2|.
CAISETSGVQETQYF
TGTGCCATCAGTGAGACTAGCGGGGTCCAAGAGACCCAATACTTC
>TRBJ2-2|TRBV19|TRBD1|.
CASSIGTGVTGELFF
TGTGCCAGTAGTATAGGTACAGGGGTCACCGGGGAGCTGTTTTTT
>TRBJ1-1|TRBV28|.|.
CASSLIQGEAFF
TGTGCCAGCAGTTTGATCCAGGGTGAAGCTTTCTTT
>TRBJ1-1|TRBV15|.|.
CATSRDLQGQAFF
TGTGCCACCAGCAGGGATTTACAGGGACAAGCTTTCTTT
>TRBJ1-2|TRBV11-2|.|.
CASSRDIGNYGYTF
TGTGCCAGCAGTAGGGACATAGGCAACTATGGCTACACCTTC
>TRBJ2-3|TRBV19|TRBD2|.
CASSLGLAGGPDTQYF
TGTGCCAGTAGTCTGGGACTAGCGGGAGGCCCCGATACGCAGTATTTT
>TRBJ1-3|TRBV4-2|.|.
CASSQESGGGSGNTIYF
TGTGCCAGCAGCCAAGAGAGCGGTGGTGGATCTGGAAACACCATATATTTT
>TRBJ2-3|TRBV6-5|.|.
CASSYSGAGDTQYF
TGTGCCAGCAGTTACTCGGGGGCGGGAGATACGCAGTATTTT